The 14 T cell receptor beta chains below were found in one sample sequenced in a study of OX40 agonist ivuxolimab in advanced cancers. The repertoire was sequenced with immunoSEQ multiplex PCR; TCRdb's copy has only in-frame clones and lacks some. The table records approximately 54,000 clones, around 93% of them present only once. The sequences come from CD4+ or CD8+ T cells sorted from blood, collected in a trial of the OX40 agonist ivuxolimab. Source of these receptors: an adult with an advanced solid tumor such as melanoma, head and neck, liver or kidney cancer.

On this clone: Sequence at one end of the junction differs from germline and may be a read error. V usage is TRBV7-7 and J usage is TRBJ2-2; 7 bases are a match to TRBD1. Looked up from germline, CDR1 is SSHAT and CDR2 is FNYEAQ (reference sequence). CDR3 length equals 14 residues. CDR3 region: CASSLGGNTGELFF. The CDR3 DNA is TGTGCTAGCAGCTTAGGGGGCAACACCGGGGAGCTGTTTTTT.

CDR3 DNA: TGTGCCAGCAGTTTAAGGCCGGGCACTTCTGGAAACACCATATATTTT. Translation gives CASSLRPGTSGNTIYF. This chain uses TRBV27 with TRBJ1-3; the D is unclear. Germline CDR1 MNHEY, CDR2 SMNVEV (reference sequence). This CDR3 has 16 residues. Trimming pared 2 bases from V and 1 base from J, leaving 12 bases between.

This clone was found once. V usage is TRBV29-1 and J usage is TRBJ2-3, with D perhaps being TRBD1 or TRBD2 (5 bases each). With 0 bases removed from V and 8 bases from J, the gap between germline ends came to 42 bases. Per germline, CDR1 SQVTM and CDR2 ANQGSEA. The CDR3 contains 23 residues. The CDR3 protein is CSVEDRSSQGKFRFKTGLGTQYF. The CDR3 nucleotides read TGCAGCGTTGAAGATCGATCGAGTCAGGGAAAGTTTCGGTTCAAAACCGGACTGGGTACGCAGTATTTT.

This chain uses TRBV9 with TRBJ2-5; D gene uncertain. Trimming cost V 0 bases and J 10 bases, with 16 bases left between them. The CDR3 is made up of 14 amino acids. Germline V gene lookup returns CDR1 SGDLS and CDR2 YYNGEE. The CDR3: CASSVAKLHDIQYF. The CDR3 DNA sequence: TGTGCCAGCAGCGTAGCTAAACTCCATGATATCCAGTACTTC.

The rearrangement uses TRBV19 and TRBJ1-1; D is unclear. Per the germline V gene, CDR1 is LNHDA and CDR2 is SQIVND (reference sequence). This CDR3 spans 13 amino acids. Trimming removed 8 bases at V and 0 bases at J, with 10 bases between. The CDR3 coding sequence is TGTGCCAGTGGGAATTCCATGAACACTGAAGCTTTCTTT. The encoded protein is CASGNSMNTEAFF.

The chain carries TRBV21-1 and TRBJ1-5; the DNA was not compared with TRBD1, the D call given in the table. TRBV21-1 is classified as a pseudogene. CDR3 size: 18 residues. Written as DNA, the CDR3 is TGTGGACAGGCATATCCCCTTCGCGAAACGGAGAGCAATCAGCCCCAGCATTTT. Protein sequence: CGQAYPLRETESNQPQHF.

The gene calls are TRBV4-3 and TRBJ1-1; D remains ambiguous. This CDR3 region has 15 residues. Deletions cut 2 bases from V and 0 bases from J, with 10 bases between. Germline loops: CDR1 LGHNA, CDR2 YSLEER. The CDR3 nucleotides are TGCGCCAGCAGCCAATCGGCTTGGGTGAACACTGAAGCTTTCTTT. Translation gives CASSQSAWVNTEAFF.

This rearrangement joins TRBV4-3 to TRBJ2-5, with D possibly being TRBD1 (5 bases). Near its end, the DNA agrees better with TRBJ2-7, so the J call may be wrong. The CDR3 spans 14 residues. Germline V CDR1 and CDR2: LGHNA, YSLEER. The CDR3 nucleotides are TGCGCCAGCAGCCAAGAGAGGACAACCTACGAGCAGTACTTC. Residues: CASSQERTTYEQYF.

The rearrangement uses TRBV13 and TRBJ1-1; the D is unclear. Trimming removed 0 bases at V and 3 bases at J, with 8 bases between. The germline V gene encodes CDR1 PRHDT and CDR2 FYEKMQ (reference sequence). CDR3 size: 14 residues. The CDR3 loop reads CASSLGGWDTEAFF. The CDR3 coding sequence is TGTGCCAGCAGCTTAGGGGGTTGGGACACTGAAGCTTTCTTT.

This clone was seen a handful of times. V usage is TRBV30 and J usage is TRBJ2-7, with TRBD2 matching 8 bases. The J segment lost 0 bases and the V segment lost 3 bases, leaving 7 bases of the junction unmatched. Germline V gene sequence: CDR1 GTSNPN, CDR2 SVGIG (reference sequence). There are 15 residues in the CDR3. The CDR3 loop is CAWRGAGAHSYEQYF. The DNA for the CDR3 is TGTGCCTGGAGGGGAGCGGGGGCTCACTCCTACGAGCAGTACTTC.

DNA for the CDR3: TGTGCCAGCAGCCCCGGGACTAGCGGGAGGTCTAGCACAGATACGCAGTATTTT. This codes for CASSPGTSGRSSTDTQYF. The rearrangement joins TRBV21-1 to TRBJ2-3; the table assigns TRBD2, which was not confirmed against the DNA. TRBV21-1 is annotated as a pseudogene. The CDR3 loop spans 18 amino acids.

The chain employs TRBV10-3 and TRBJ2-1; no clear D gene. Trimming shortened V by 4 bases and J by 5 bases, and 12 bases separated the two germline ends. Per germline, CDR1 ENHRY and CDR2 SYGVKD. The CDR3 loop spans 14 amino acids. The CDR3 is CAISGLPQDNEQFF. The CDR3 nucleotides read TGTGCCATCAGTGGTCTACCCCAGGACAATGAGCAGTTCTTC.

The chain uses TRBV29-1 and TRBJ2-1, with D unclear. The V end lost 6 bases, the J end lost 2 bases, and 14 bases lay between the germline ends. Germline values: CDR1 SQVTM, CDR2 ANQGSEA. This CDR3 has 14 residues. The CDR3 loop reads CSVVHLIAYNEQFF. Written as DNA, the CDR3 is TGCAGCGTAGTACACCTAATCGCCTACAATGAGCAGTTCTTC.

The chain has TRBV25-1 and TRBJ2-1; no clear D gene. V was clipped by 3 bases and J by 3 bases, with 6 bases between them. Germline CDR1 reads MGHDK; CDR2 reads SYGVNS. The CDR3 contains 13 residues. The CDR3, as DNA: TGTGCCAGCAGTGAGCGGCACTACAATGAGCAGTTCTTC. It yields the protein CASSERHYNEQFF.